This T cell receptor (beta chain) was retrieved from a study of blood T cell repertoires in COVID-19. Study in general: Some COVID-19 samples were acute and others convalescent; all came from the United States, Italy and Spain.

Profiling relied on immunoSEQ multiplex PCR, and the TCRdb table lists in-frame clones only, not all of them. The data hold more than 85,000 clones, with about 89% observed a single time. The V end lost 2 bases, the J end lost 11 bases, and 16 bases lay between the germline ends. Germline V gives CDR1 MDHEN, CDR2 SYDVKM. CDR3 length: 15 residues. The TCR comes from a human donor in a cohort sampled during active COVID-19. What was sequenced was peripheral blood. This rearrangement joins TRBV28 to TRBJ1-6, with D possibly TRBD1 on 6 matching bases. Here the CDR3 reads CASSLIPGVETPLHF. The CDR3 bases are TGTGCCAGCAGTTTAATCCCAGGGGTGGAAACACCCCTCCACTTT.